The next 28 T cell receptor beta chains were all read from a single sample in a study of T cell responses to AZD1222 COVID-19 vaccine. Repertoires were generated with immunoSEQ multiplex PCR, while TCRdb's copy carries only in-frame clones and drops some. The repertoire holds about 70,000 clones, with about 85% as singletons. Material: peripheral blood, obtained on day 0 of AZD1222 vaccination. These receptors were obtained from an adult in good health.

The J gene is TRBJ1-4, the V gene TRBV2; possibly TRBD1 for D (5 bases). The CDR3 covers 14 residues. Germline assignment: CDR1 SNHLY and CDR2 FYNNEI. Trimming left V 7 bases short and J 7 bases short, with 16 bases between. CDR3 nucleotides: TGTGCCAGCACCGAGGGGACCCGAGGTGAAAAACTGTTTTTT. Encoded protein: CASTEGTRGEKLFF. The full variable domain, rest sourced from reference TRBV2 and TRBJ1-4, is EPEVTQTPSHQVTQMGQEVILRCVPISNHLYFYWYRQILGQKVEFLVSFYNNEISEKSEIFDDQFSVERPDGSNFTLKIRSTKLEDSAMYFCASTEGTRGEKLFFGSGTQLSVL.

This clone came up once. The V and J genes are TRBV7-9 and TRBJ2-7; 7 bases are shared with TRBD1. The CDR3 consists of 15 residues. V lost 5 bases and J lost 2; bases outside the gene matches: 9. Germline CDR1 is SEHNR and CDR2 is FQNEAQ (reference sequence). The CDR3, as DNA: TGTGCCAGCAGCATCAAGGGACAGAGAACCTACGAGCAGTACTTC. Translation gives CASSIKGQRTYEQYF. Full variable domain (missing parts from reference TRBV7-9 and TRBJ2-7): DTGVSQNPRHKITKRGQNVTFRCDPISEHNRLYWYRQTLGQGPEFLTYFQNEAQLEKSRLLSDRFSAERPKGSFSTLEIQRTEQGDSAMYLCASSIKGQRTYEQYFGPGTRLTVT.

The J gene is TRBJ2-7, the V gene TRBV5-1; 10 bases are shared with TRBD1. V shed 0 bases, J shed 3 bases, and the junction held 9 bases outside the gene matches. CDR1 is SGHRS and CDR2 is YFSETQ in the germline V gene. This CDR3 comprises 17 residues. CDR3 protein: CASSLAPGQGIGYEQYF. CDR3 coding DNA: TGCGCCAGCAGCTTGGCCCCGGGACAGGGGATAGGCTACGAGCAGTACTTC.

This sequence joins TRBV12-3 or TRBV12-4 and TRBJ2-2; D is undetermined. This CDR3 has 13 amino acids. Trimming removed 4 bases at V and 5 bases at J, with 8 bases between. The CDR3, as DNA: TGTGCCAGCAGTTCACACGGGACCGGGGAGCTGTTTTTT. It translates to CASSSHGTGELFF.

The CDR3 region has the DNA TGTGCCAGCAGTTACGTCTCGGCGACCCAGTACTTC. This codes for CASSYVSATQYF. V and J are TRBV6-2 or TRBV6-3 and TRBJ2-5; no definite D call. The CDR3 is 12 amino acids. Trimming stripped 2 bases from V and 7 bases from J, with 8 bases between. CDR1 MNHEY and CDR2 SVGEGT come from the germline V gene.

This clone was detected once. The chain links TRBV7-2 to TRBJ1-1, with no clear D. This CDR3 has 14 residues. The germline gives CDR1 SGHTA, CDR2 FQGNSA. V was shortened by 0 bases and J by 10 bases, with 15 bases between the two germline ends. CDR3 region: CASSLARTVSGAFF. In DNA, the CDR3 is TGTGCCAGCAGCTTAGCGCGGACCGTCTCAGGAGCTTTCTTT.

The chain couples TRBV21-1 to TRBJ1-3. TRBV21-1 is reported as a pseudogene. The CDR3 is 16 residues long. This chain's CDR3 is CASSPREPFSGNTIYF. CDR3 sequence (DNA): TGTGCCAGCAGTCCCAGGGAGCCGTTCTCTGGAAACACCATATATTTT.

This clone was observed a single time. This rearrangement joins TRBV6-7 to TRBJ1-5; perhaps TRBD1 as D (5 bases). TRBV6-7 is an open reading frame whose function is uncertain. V was shortened by 4 bases and J by 4 bases, with 17 bases between the two germline ends. The CDR3 loop spans 16 amino acids. CDR3 sequence reads: CASSCPLWGGNQPQHF. The DNA for the CDR3 is TGTGCCAGCAGTTGTCCCCTCTGGGGGGGGAATCAGCCCCAGCATTTT.

The chain uses TRBV3-1 (or the pseudogene TRBV3-2) and TRBJ1-5; the D is unclear. CDR1 is LGHDT and CDR2 is YNNKEL in the germline V gene (reference sequence). The CDR3 runs 14 residues. V was clipped by 0 bases and J by 6 bases, with 9 bases between them. The CDR3 region is CASSQDGGIQPQHF. CDR3 bases: TGTGCCAGCAGCCAAGATGGTGGGATTCAGCCCCAGCATTTT.

This CDR3 reads CASKGQGVSGANVLTF. DNA of the CDR3: TGTGCCAGCAAGGGACAGGGAGTCTCTGGGGCCAACGTCCTGACTTTC. J is TRBJ2-6 and V is TRBV6-6; 9 bases match TRBD1. V was clipped by 7 bases and J by 0 bases; unmatched bases: 4. The CDR3 loop spans 16 amino acids. Germline V CDR1 and CDR2: MNHNY, SVGAGI (reference sequence).

V and J are TRBV11-3 and TRBJ1-2; no clear D gene. Trimming took 4 bases from V and 10 from J, leaving 16 bases between them. The CDR3 consists of 13 residues. Germline V gene lookup returns CDR1 SGHNT and CDR2 YENEEA. CDR3 residues: CASSSNPQDPYTF. The CDR3 coding sequence is TGTGCCAGCAGCTCCAACCCCCAGGATCCCTACACCTTC.

V gene TRBV12-3 or TRBV12-4 combines with J gene TRBJ1-2, with a weak D call TRBD1 (5 bases). The germline V and J ends were trimmed by 6 bases and 4 bases, with 9 bases remaining between them. This CDR3 spans 12 amino acids. CDR3 nucleotide sequence: TGTGCCAGCAGGAGACAGTCCTATGGCTACACCTTC. Encoded protein: CASRRQSYGYTF.

The chain uses TRBV9 and TRBJ1-3, with D possibly matching TRBD1 (6 bases). Germline V gene data show CDR1 as SGDLS and CDR2 as YYNGEE. V was clipped by 1 base and J by 0 bases, with 8 bases between them. CDR3 size: 15 residues. The CDR3 protein is CASSVSQGSGNTIYF. CDR3 sequence (DNA): TGTGCCAGCAGCGTATCACAGGGCTCTGGAAACACCATATATTTT.

The V and J genes are TRBV14 and TRBJ2-7; possible D gene TRBD1, 6 bases. V dropped 4 bases and J dropped 3 bases, with 13 bases sitting between them. CDR1 is SGHDN, CDR2 FVKESK, per germline. The CDR3 extends over 14 amino acids. CDR3 sequence: CASSPTGSDYEQYF. The CDR3 DNA follows: TGTGCCAGCAGCCCTACAGGGTCAGACTACGAGCAGTACTTC.

V usage is TRBV7-2 and J usage is TRBJ2-3, with TRBD2 as a possible D gene (6 bases). Looked up from germline, CDR1 is SGHTA and CDR2 is FQGNSA. The V gene lost 4 bases and the J gene lost 0 bases, with 8 bases spanning the gap. The CDR3 is 14 residues long. Written as DNA, the CDR3 is TGTGCCAGCAGCTCCGGGACTAGCACAGATACGCAGTATTTT. This sequence encodes CASSSGTSTDTQYF.

The chain recombines TRBV5-6 with TRBJ1-2; a possible D gene is TRBD1 (5 bases). Germline lookup yields CDR1 SGHDT and CDR2 YYEEEE. The CDR3 spans 16 residues. The V end lost 4 bases, the J end lost 8 bases, and 24 bases lay between the germline ends. Here the CDR3 reads CASSTWGGARAEGYTF. In DNA, the CDR3 is TGTGCCAGCAGCACCTGGGGCGGCGCGAGGGCAGAAGGCTACACCTTC.

The chain uses TRBV19 and TRBJ2-1; TRBD2 might be the D (10 bases). Trimming removed 6 bases at V and 7 bases at J, with 28 bases between. Germline V CDR1 and CDR2: LNHDA, SQIVND (reference sequence). The CDR3 is made up of 18 amino acids. The CDR3: CASSPTGGLASGGNEQFF. DNA of the CDR3: TGTGCCAGTAGCCCAACAGGGGGCTTGGCTAGCGGGGGTAATGAGCAGTTCTTC. The full variable domain, in which reference TRBV19 and TRBJ2-1 provide the parts outside the CDR3, is DGGITQSPKYLFRKEGQNVTLSCEQNLNHDAMYWYRQDPGQGLRLIYYSQIVNDFQKGDIAEGYSVSREKKESFPLTVTSAQKNPTAFYLCASSPTGGLASGGNEQFFGPGTRLTVL.

In its sample, this clone was seen once. One end of the junction varies from germline; a read error may be responsible. The chain uses TRBV5-1 and TRBJ1-6; 11 bases are shared with TRBD1. This CDR3 is built from 15 residues. Germline values: CDR1 SGHRS, CDR2 YFSETQ. CDR3 sequence reads: CASSYRDRGTSPLYF. CDR3 coding DNA: TGCGCCAGCAGTTACCGGGACAGGGGGACTTCACCCCTCTACTTT.

V gene TRBV5-6 combines with J gene TRBJ1-2; a possible D gene is TRBD1 (6 bases). This CDR3 region has 16 residues. Germline V lookup: CDR1 SGHDT, CDR2 YYEEEE. Between the trimmed V and J ends, which lost 4 bases and 5 bases, there was a span of 21 bases. CDR3 residues: CASSPPRGAPDYGYTF. The CDR3 DNA is TGTGCCAGCAGCCCTCCTCGGGGGGCCCCTGATTATGGCTACACCTTC. The full variable domain, rest sourced from reference TRBV5-6 and TRBJ1-2, is DAGVTQSPTHLIKTRGQQVTLRCSPKSGHDTVSWYQQALGQGPQFIFQYYEEEERQRGNFPDRFSGHQFPNYSSELNVNALLLGDSALYLCASSPPRGAPDYGYTFGSGTRLTVV.

In this sample, this clone turned up a few times. The CDR3 bases are TGTGCCAGTAGTATAGGGTGGACGGTGAACAATCAGCCCCAGCATTTT. Translating gives CASSIGWTVNNQPQHF. V usage is TRBV19 and J usage is TRBJ1-5; no clear D. The CDR3 contains 16 residues. The V gene's germline CDR1 is LNHDA and CDR2 SQIVND (reference sequence). Between the trimmed V and J ends, which lost 1 base and 3 bases, there was a span of 13 bases.

DNA for the CDR3: TGCAGTGCTAGTCGGAGCGCCGGGACTAGCGTTAACGGGGAGCTGTTTTTT. This codes for CSASRSAGTSVNGELFF. This chain connects TRBV20-1 to TRBJ2-2; 10 bases match TRBD2. The V gene's germline CDR1 is DFQATT and CDR2 SNEGSKA (reference sequence). The CDR3 spans 17 residues. Losses at the gene ends were 3 bases for V and 7 bases for J; bases not matched to a gene: 14.

The gene calls are TRBV2 and TRBJ1-5, with a tentative D call TRBD1 (5 bases). The CDR3 loop spans 15 amino acids. Germline V gives CDR1 SNHLY, CDR2 FYNNEI. Trimming shortened V by 4 bases and J by 9 bases, and 19 bases separated the two germline ends. DNA for the CDR3: TGTGCCAGCAGTGGAATTCGGGGGGACGACGCGCCCCAGCATTTT. Translated, it gives CASSGIRGDDAPQHF.

The V call is TRBV6-5, the J call TRBJ2-3; D unclear. With 6 bases removed from V and 8 bases from J, the gap between germline ends came to 12 bases. This CDR3 contains 12 residues. Per germline, CDR1 MNHEY and CDR2 SVGAGI. The CDR3 DNA sequence: TGTGCCAGCAGCCAGACCGTGGGTACGCAGTATTTT. Amino acids: CASSQTVGTQYF.

The gene calls are TRBV2 and TRBJ1-2, with D hard to call. The germline V and J ends were trimmed by 7 bases and 6 bases, with 9 bases remaining between them. This CDR3 has 11 residues. The V gene's germline CDR1 is SNHLY and CDR2 FYNNEI. The CDR3 loop reads CASTALNGYTF. The DNA of the CDR3 is TGTGCCAGCACCGCCTTGAATGGCTACACCTTC.

The V gene is TRBV2, the J gene TRBJ1-6, with D maybe TRBD1 (6 bases). This CDR3 has 14 residues. With 3 bases removed from V and 9 bases from J, the gap between germline ends came to 12 bases. CDR1 SNHLY and CDR2 FYNNEI come from the germline V gene. The CDR3 sequence: CASSDRGSGSPLHF. The CDR3, as DNA: TGTGCCAGCAGTGACAGGGGATCTGGTTCACCCCTCCACTTT.

V usage is TRBV10-3 and J usage is TRBJ1-1; the D gene is possibly TRBD1 (6 bases). Germline values: CDR1 ENHRY, CDR2 SYGVKD. V was shortened by 5 bases and J by 4 bases, with 11 bases between the two germline ends. The CDR3 contains 13 residues. The DNA of the CDR3 is TGTGCCATCAGTAAAATGGACAGCACTGAAGCTTTCTTT. Its protein is CAISKMDSTEAFF.

V usage is TRBV7-2 and J usage is TRBJ2-7; TRBD2 aligns across 13 bases. The CDR3 runs to 14 residues. V dropped 5 bases and J dropped 9; count of bases not matched to a gene: 7. Germline V gene lookup returns CDR1 SGHTA and CDR2 FQGNSA. This CDR3 reads CASSLGLAGVGQYF. CDR3 in DNA: TGTGCCAGCAGCCTAGGACTAGCGGGAGTCGGGCAGTACTTC.

The rearrangement links TRBV19 to TRBJ1-6, with no clear D. This CDR3 is 14 amino acids long. In germline, CDR1 is LNHDA, CDR2 SQIVND (reference sequence). Trimming stripped 4 bases from V and 7 bases from J, with 11 bases between. This CDR3 reads CASSTSQRNSPLHF. As DNA, the CDR3 is TGTGCCAGTAGTACCTCTCAGCGAAATTCACCCCTCCACTTT.